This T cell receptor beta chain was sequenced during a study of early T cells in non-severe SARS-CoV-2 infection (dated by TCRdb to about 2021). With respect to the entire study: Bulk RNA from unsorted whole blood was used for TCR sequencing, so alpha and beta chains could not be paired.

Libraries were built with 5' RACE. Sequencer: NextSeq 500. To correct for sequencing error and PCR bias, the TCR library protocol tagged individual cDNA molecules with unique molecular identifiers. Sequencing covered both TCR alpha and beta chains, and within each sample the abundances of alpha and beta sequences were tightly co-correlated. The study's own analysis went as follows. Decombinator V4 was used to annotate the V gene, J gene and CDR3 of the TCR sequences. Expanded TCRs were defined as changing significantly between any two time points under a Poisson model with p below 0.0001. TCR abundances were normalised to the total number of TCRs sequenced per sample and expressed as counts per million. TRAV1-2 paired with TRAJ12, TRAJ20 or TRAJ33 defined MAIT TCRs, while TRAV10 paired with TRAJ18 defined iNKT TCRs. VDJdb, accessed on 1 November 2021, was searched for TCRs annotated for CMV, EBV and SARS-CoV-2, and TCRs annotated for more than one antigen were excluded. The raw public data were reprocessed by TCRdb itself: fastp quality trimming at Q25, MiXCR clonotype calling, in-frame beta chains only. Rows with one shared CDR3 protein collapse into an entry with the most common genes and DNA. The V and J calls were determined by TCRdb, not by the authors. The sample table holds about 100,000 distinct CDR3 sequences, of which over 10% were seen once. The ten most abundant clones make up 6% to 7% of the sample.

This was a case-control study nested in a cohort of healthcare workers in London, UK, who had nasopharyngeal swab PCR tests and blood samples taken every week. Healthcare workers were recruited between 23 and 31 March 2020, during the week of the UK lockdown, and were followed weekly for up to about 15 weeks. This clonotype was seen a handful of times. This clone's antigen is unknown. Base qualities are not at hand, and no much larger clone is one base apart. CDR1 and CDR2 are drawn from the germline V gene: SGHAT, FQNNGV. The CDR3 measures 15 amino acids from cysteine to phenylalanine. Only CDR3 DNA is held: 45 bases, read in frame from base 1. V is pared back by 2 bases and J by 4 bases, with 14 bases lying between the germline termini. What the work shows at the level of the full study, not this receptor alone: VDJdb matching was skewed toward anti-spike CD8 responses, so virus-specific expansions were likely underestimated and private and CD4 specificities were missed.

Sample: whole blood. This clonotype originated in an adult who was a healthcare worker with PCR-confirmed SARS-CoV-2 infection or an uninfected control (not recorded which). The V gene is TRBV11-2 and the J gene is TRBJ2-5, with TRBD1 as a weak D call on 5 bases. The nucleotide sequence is TGTGCCAGCAGCTTAAGGAACCATAGGGGAGAGACCCAGTACTTC. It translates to CASSLRNHRGETQYF.